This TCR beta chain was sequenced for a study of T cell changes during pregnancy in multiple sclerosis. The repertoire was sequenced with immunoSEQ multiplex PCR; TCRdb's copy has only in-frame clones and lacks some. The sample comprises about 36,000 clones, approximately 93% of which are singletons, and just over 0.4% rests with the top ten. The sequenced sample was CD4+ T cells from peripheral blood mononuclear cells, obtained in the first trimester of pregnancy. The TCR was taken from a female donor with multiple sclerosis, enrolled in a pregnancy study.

The CDR3 sequence: CASSLGRDRGIYEQYF. The CDR3 DNA follows: TGCGCCAGCAGCTTGGGCCGGGACAGGGGTATTTACGAGCAGTACTTC. The chain has TRBV5-1 and TRBJ2-7; 10 bases fit TRBD1. V lost 0 bases to trimming and J lost 4 bases; unmatched junction nucleotides: 7. The CDR3 is made up of 16 amino acids. Germline V gene data show CDR1 as SGHRS and CDR2 as YFSETQ.